This TCR beta chain was recovered during a study of blood T cell repertoires in COVID-19. Method: immunoSEQ multiplex PCR; TCRdb's copy keeps in-frame clones and lacks some. The sample has roughly 160,000 clones; approximately 91% are singletons. V lost 0 bases, J lost 4 bases, and 10 bases lay in between. This CDR3 region has 15 residues. Germline V gives CDR1 LNHNV, CDR2 YYDKDF (reference sequence). Sample: peripheral blood. This clonotype originated in a man aged 18 to 30 with COVID-19, enrolled during active disease. V usage is TRBV15 and J usage is TRBJ1-3, with unresolved D. DNA for the CDR3: TGTGCCACCAGCAGAGATCCCACGACAGGAAACACCATATATTTT. It translates to CATSRDPTTGNTIYF.